Given below is one TCR beta chain in context. The antigen it binds to is not known. Base quality data are lacking; no much larger clone is found one base away. The CDR3, cysteine through phenylalanine, is 16 amino acids long. The entry retains the CDR3 DNA only, 48 bases that are in frame from base 1. The library was made by the immunoSEQ multiplex PCR assay. For the multiplex PCR, a mixture combining 60 forward primers for TCR Vbeta segments and 13 reverse primers for TCR Jbeta segments was used. The CDR3 region of rearranged TCR beta genes was amplified from genomic DNA by a multiplex PCR assay. Amplified TCR beta libraries were sequenced as 87-base-pair reads on the Illumina HiSeq System. As for the original processing: A later analysis tallied roughly 80 million unique TCR beta chains across the roughly 610 repertoires, and some 10 million of those chains were shared by two or more donors. Raw reads were error-corrected and collapsed into unique sequences by a nearest-neighbor algorithm in which closely related sequences were merged to remove PCR and sequencing errors. CDR3 sequences were aligned to IMGT reference sequences to assign V, D and J gene segments. For a sequence to be retained, at least a six-nucleotide match to both a V gene segment and a J gene segment was required. A rearrangement counted as productive if the CDR3 had no stop codons and remained in frame with V and J, and every other rearrangement counted as non-productive. Following IMGT convention, CDR3 was defined as the stretch from the second conserved V-encoded cysteine to the conserved J-encoded phenylalanine. The earlier analysis of a few hundred of the donors excluded any sequence lacking an unambiguous match to a single V gene segment. An earlier analysis of 587 of the donors classified V segments as functional when productive rearrangements were above 56.7% and as segregating when the standard deviation between donors was above 5%. A statistical classification framework was built for diagnosing cytomegalovirus status from the catalog of TCR beta chain sequences. In a later analysis, V and J genes were assigned by comparing TCR nucleotide sequences against IMGT/GENE-DB human TR gene sequences. In a later analysis, CDR3 sequences and most-parsimonious VDJ recombination scenarios were assigned using the TCRdist pipeline. In a later analysis, each TCR beta chain was defined by its CDR3 amino acid sequence together with its V-gene family, and reads lacking a unique V-gene family were excluded. As a way to deal with suspected cross-contamination and a sequencing artifact, a later analysis dropped approximately 570 nucleotide sequences that were highly shared and had low generation probability. For each public chain, a later analysis derived a clonal expansion index from normalized ranks of inferred template counts within each repertoire. In a later analysis, generation probabilities were computed with a VDJ recombination model fitted to out-of-frame rearrangements, and the resulting probabilities were checked against IGoR. In a later analysis, hypergeometric tests were used to score TCR-TCR, TCR-HLA and TCR-CMV co-occurrence, with a repertoire-size bias correction applied to TCR pairs. A later analysis estimated false discovery rates by permuting HLA or CMV assignments 20 times. A later analysis grouped co-occurring TCRs with DBSCAN, adding TCRdist sequence similarity when clustering within HLA-allele-positive subsets. Repertoires with fewer than 30,000 or more than 120,000 public chains were left out of co-occurrence clustering, as were five repertoires with anomalous nucleotide sharing. The clones in this table, taken by TCRdb from immuneACCESS, are in-frame only. Not every clone is retained; where verified, under half of the shortfall comes from an unresolved V gene, and the cause of the rest is unknown. The V and J calls and clone size come from that table; D and trimming were worked out from the DNA. The sample data list some 160,000 clones, and approximately 79% of these were observed just once. The ten top clones hold 1.7% of the sample.

The data originate from a study of cytomegalovirus exposure and HLA in healthy donors (dated by TCRdb to 2017 to 2019). Looking at the study overall: An earlier analysis of 587 of the donors reported approximately 280 Gb of sequence data and 117 million unique TCR beta sequences obtained from about 170 million T cells. Around 330 gigabases of sequencing data and 75 million to 85 million unique TCR sequences made up an early release that covered 640 HLA-typed donors. The genetic ancestry cluster associated with self-reported Caucasian donors included 65% to 90% of the 350 to 500 genotyped donors. The study was designed to test whether signatures of past pathogen exposure could be identified by cataloging public T cell receptors. The study profiled the T cell repertoires of some 610 subjects by immunosequencing and related them to cytomegalovirus serostatus. A separate validation cohort of roughly 120 different subjects was used in addition to the approximately 610-subject first cohort. To predict cytomegalovirus infection status, the study brought together high-throughput TCR immunosequencing, statistical association of individual TCRs with disease status, and machine learning. In a later analysis, previously published TCR beta repertoires from hundreds of donors were re-analyzed and high-resolution HLA genotyping was added so that TCR occurrence patterns could be studied. Rather than using new phenotypic data, the later analysis identified candidate immune exposures from TCR beta sequences and from how often those sequences occurred across donors. An earlier analysis of approximately 580 of the donors used high-throughput TCR beta sequencing to judge whether each TCR beta V gene segment behaved as functional or pseudogenic. Donor age, sex, ethnicity and CMV serostatus were compiled together with the repertoire data. A later genetic analysis used genome-wide SNP genotypes for about 60% of the 666 donors, treating that subset as a discovery cohort. All discovery cohort repertoires had been generated on a single sequencing platform. HLA typing included class I and class II loci at four-digit resolution. The number of donors typed differed by locus, with 629-630 for A, B, C, DRB1 and DQB1, 522 for DQA1, nearly 610 for DPA1, and approximately 470 for DPB1. Because of strong linkage in the cohort, four or five DR-DQ haplotypes were treated as single units for association and clustering. Among a few hundred genotyped donors of the cohort, an average of approximately 230,000 unique TCR beta nucleotide sequences were sequenced per donor, 15% to 20% of them non-productive. Study-wide conclusions, independent of this receptor: A later analysis found that most CMV-associated TCR beta chains appeared HLA-restricted, with HLA associations seemingly driven largely by CMV exposure. Seventeen rarely observed V segments, including chromosome 9 orphons, were excluded from the earlier analysis of several hundred of the donors because counts were too low. Linkage disequilibrium might explain the correlated functional status among segregating V segments, but an unknown experimental factor could not be ruled out. An association between a missense DCLRE1C variant and V-gene and J-gene trimming of TCR beta chains was found in a later genetic analysis and replicated in an independent cohort. A later analysis associated 16,951 TCR beta sequences with specific HLA alleles at a false discovery rate of 0.05. Cytomegalovirus status was reported to be diagnosed by the classifier with high specificity and sensitivity in both the original and validation cohorts. Because HLA typing was missing for some donors at each locus, association tests included only the typed subset. According to a later analysis, TCR association rates differed among HLA loci, with DRB1 alleles showing the most associated TCRs and HLA-C alleles showing the fewest. In an earlier analysis of some 640 of the donors, most TCR beta V segments were observed in productive rearrangements about 87% or about 30% of the time, broadly matching IMGT annotations. Most TCR sequences were observed very rarely across donors, whereas some public TCRs were present in many individuals. The 87-base-pair reads could not distinguish some IMGT-functional V segments, including TRBV6-2 and TRBV6-3, so those segments were excluded. The sequencing pipeline was judged likely to have produced a cluster of highly shared sequence variants as a technical artifact. When HLA alleles, especially DR and DQ, strongly co-occurred, TCR associations were difficult to assign to individual alleles. The study listed 150 to 200 TCR beta chains as associated with cytomegalovirus. Presence/absence analyses assumed roughly uniform sequencing depth across donors, an assumption that may not hold. The only immune exposure information available for the cohort was CMV serostatus. It was suggested by the authors that the approach could potentially be generalized to other disease states and immunological phenotypes. The cohort was sequenced for TCR beta chains only, and without alpha or paired-chain data the features that could be detected were limited. In a later analysis, HLA-associated TCR beta chains were found to be more clonally expanded and to have lower generation probabilities than equally common non-associated chains. According to a later analysis, parvovirus B19, influenza, CMV and Epstein-Barr virus appeared linked to several top co-occurrence clusters. In vitro tests confirmed that a few of the cytomegalovirus-associated TCR beta chains recognize cytomegalovirus antigens. A further reported finding was that TCR beta sequences accurately predicted the HLA-A and HLA-B alleles for most subjects in the first cohort. According to a later genetic analysis, donors in an Asian-associated ancestry cluster had fewer N-insertions in productive TCRs than the approximately 710-donor mean.

The cohort consisted of hundreds of healthy bone marrow donors. At the time of sampling, every cohort member was nominally healthy, though immune exposures that went unrecorded were likely present. The donor was CMV seronegative and belonged to the group of 350 or so seronegative cohort members. Every donor gave a peripheral blood sample, and the peripheral blood mononuclear cells from that sample were used for TCR beta sequencing. The Qiagen DNeasy Blood Extraction Kit was used to extract genomic DNA from the blood cell samples. The chain was built from TRBV1 and TRBJ2-1; the table's TRBD1 call for D was not verified on the DNA. TRBV1 is shown as a pseudogene. Sample: PBMCs. This receptor was identified in a woman aged 30 to 39 in good health and CMV-seronegative. The CDR3 reads CTSSLTGGKPYNEQFF. The nucleotides read TGCACCAGCAGCCTTACAGGGGGGAAGCCCTACAATGAGCAGTTCTTC.